This entry lists 10 T cell receptor beta chains sequenced from one sample in a study of shared clonotypes between healthy human individuals. This table comes from immunoSEQ multiplex PCR, and its TCRdb copy is limited to in-frame clones, with some not included. Altogether around 480,000 clones are present, over 75% being singletons, with the ten largest covering 12%. The sequencing input was PBMCs. The receptors shown here come from a woman aged 40 to 55 in good health. Some clones in this sample may be carry-over from other donors' samples.

The gene calls are TRBV7-2 and TRBJ2-7; tentative D call: TRBD1 (6 bases). The CDR3 has 15 residues. Germline assignment: CDR1 SGHTA and CDR2 FQGNSA. The V end lost 5 bases, the J end lost 6 bases, and 20 bases lay between the germline ends. Written as DNA, the CDR3 is TGTGCCAGCAGCCCTATTCCGGCAGGGGTCGGCGAGCAGTACTTC. It yields the protein CASSPIPAGVGEQYF.

This chain connects TRBV4-3 to TRBJ1-4; D gene uncertain. In germline, CDR1 is LGHNA, CDR2 YSLEER. Trimming removed 1 base at V and 8 bases at J, with 11 bases between. The CDR3 sequence is 14 residues long. CDR3 region: CASSQGPAGEKLFF. CDR3 DNA sequence: TGCGCCAGCAGCCAAGGCCCGGCGGGGGAAAAACTGTTTTTT.

This chain connects TRBV6-4 to TRBJ2-3; 7 bases fit TRBD1. The trim removed 10 bases at V and 2 bases at J, leaving 6 bases unmatched. CDR1 and CDR2 from the germline V gene are MRHNA and SNTAGT. CDR3 length equals 13 residues. Written as DNA, the CDR3 is TGTGCCACCCGGGACAGCAACACAGATACGCAGTATTTT. Protein product: CATRDSNTDTQYF.

Only one count was recorded for this clone. This chain links TRBV6-1 with TRBJ1-6; D remains unclear. The germline CDR1 and CDR2 sequences are MNHNS and SASEGT. The V and J ends lost 5 bases and 6 bases respectively, with 8 bases between them. The CDR3 loop spans 13 amino acids. CDR3 sequence reads: CASSQQFNSPLHF. The CDR3 region has the DNA TGTGCCAGCAGTCAGCAGTTTAATTCACCCCTCCACTTT.

Regarding this clone: An end of the junction does not agree with germline; a read error may underlie this. The chain uses TRBV27 and TRBJ2-7, with D perhaps matching TRBD1 (9 bases). The CDR3 length is 13 residues. Germline V gene data show CDR1 as MNHEY and CDR2 as SMNVEV (reference sequence). CDR3 bases: TGTGCCAGCAGCGCACGGGAGGGGGACAGGGAACTCTTC. It translates to CASSAREGDRELF.

In this sample, this clone turned up many times. The chain combines TRBV4-1 with TRBJ2-7, with TRBD2 identical over 11 bases. The ends lost 4 bases at V and 4 bases at J; junction bases unmatched: 3. Germline CDR1 is MGHRA and CDR2 is YSYEKL. CDR3 length: 14 amino acids. The CDR3 coding sequence is TGCGCCAGCAGCCGCGGGACTAGCGGTTACGAGCAGTACTTC. Translated, it gives CASSRGTSGYEQYF.

The chain couples TRBV4-3 to TRBJ2-6; weak D call: TRBD2 (5 bases). Trimming removed 1 base from V and 2 bases from J, with 9 bases in between. This CDR3 has 16 residues. The germline V gene encodes CDR1 LGHNA and CDR2 YSLEER. Here the CDR3 reads CASSQVPGTGANVLTF. The DNA for the CDR3 is TGCGCCAGCAGCCAAGTGCCGGGAACTGGGGCCAACGTCCTGACTTTC.

This chain connects TRBV4-2 to TRBJ1-1; 10 nucleotides agree with TRBD1. CDR1 is LGHNA, CDR2 YNFKEQ, per germline. The CDR3 is 16 amino acids. The V segment lost 5 bases and the J segment 0 bases; nucleotides outside the gene matches: 6. The CDR3 loop is CASSARDRGMNTEAFF. Here the CDR3 DNA reads TGTGCCAGCAGCGCCCGGGACAGGGGCATGAACACTGAAGCTTTCTTT.

The rearrangement uses TRBV10-3 and TRBJ2-3; 12 bases match TRBD2. CDR1 and CDR2 from the germline V gene are ENHRY and SYGVKD. V dropped 5 bases and J dropped 6; count of bases not matched to a gene: 9. There are 16 residues in the CDR3. The CDR3, as DNA: TGTGCCATCAGTCTTGGACTAGCGGGAAGGTGGGATACGCAGTATTTT. Amino acid sequence: CAISLGLAGRWDTQYF.

This chain connects TRBV7-8 to TRBJ1-1; D remains unclear. Germline CDR1 and CDR2: SGHVS and FQNEAQ. The CDR3 consists of 15 residues. Trimming took 5 bases from V and 0 from J, leaving 13 bases between them. The DNA of the CDR3 is TGTGCCAGCAGCCGCATGCGATTCATGAACACTGAAGCTTTCTTT. Residues: CASSRMRFMNTEAFF.